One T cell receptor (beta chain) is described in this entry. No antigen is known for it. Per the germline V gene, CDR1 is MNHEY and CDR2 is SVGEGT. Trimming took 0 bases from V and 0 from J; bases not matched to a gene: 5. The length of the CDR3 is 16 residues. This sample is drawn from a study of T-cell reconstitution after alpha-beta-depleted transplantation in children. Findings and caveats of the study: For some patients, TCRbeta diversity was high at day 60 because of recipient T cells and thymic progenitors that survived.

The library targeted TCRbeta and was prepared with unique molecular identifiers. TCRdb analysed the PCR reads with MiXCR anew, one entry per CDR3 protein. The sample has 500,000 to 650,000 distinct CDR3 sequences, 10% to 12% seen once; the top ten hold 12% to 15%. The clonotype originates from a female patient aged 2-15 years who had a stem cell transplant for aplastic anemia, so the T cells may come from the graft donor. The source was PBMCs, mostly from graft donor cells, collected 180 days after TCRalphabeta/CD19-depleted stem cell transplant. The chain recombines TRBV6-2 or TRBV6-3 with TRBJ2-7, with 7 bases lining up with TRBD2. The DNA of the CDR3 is TGTGCCAGCAGTTACTCCCGGACTAGTAGCTCCTACGAGCAGTACGTC. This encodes CASSYSRTSSSYEQYV.